The rows below give T cell receptor beta chains drawn from one sample of a study of graft-versus-host responses after intestinal transplantation. Produced via immunoSEQ multiplex PCR; TCRdb's table is partial and in-frame only. The repertoire holds 21,000 or so clones, with approximately 92% as singletons. The sequencing here drew on PBMCs, taken about 250 days after intestinal transplant. These receptors were collected from a human patient who received an intestinal transplant, so some T cells may come from the graft donor. Both conserved end residues are part of each CDR3. The D gene is left open where the match is weak. Where a row states a size, it is once, few, many or the class of an expanded clone; other rows omit it.

clone_size	cdr3_length	v_call	j_call	d_call	cdr3_aa	cdr3_nt
.	14	TRBV6-6	TRBJ1-2	TRBD1	CASRTSQGENGYTF	TGTGCCAGCAGGACATCACAGGGGGAGAATGGCTACACCTTC
.	12	TRBV4-1	TRBJ2-3	.	CASSQDDDTQYF	TGCGCCAGCAGCCAAGATGATGATACGCAGTATTTT
.	13	TRBV21-1	TRBJ1-1	.	CASSDVSAAEAFF	TGTGCCAGCAGCGACGTATCGGCGGCTGAAGCTTTCTTT
.	14	TRBV27	TRBJ2-1	.	CASTPRDSYNEQFF	TGTGCCAGCACTCCCCGGGACTCTTACAATGAGCAGTTCTTC
.	13	TRBV7-3	TRBJ1-2	.	CASSFSGWDGYTF	TGTGCCAGCAGCTTTTCCGGGTGGGATGGCTACACCTTC
.	12	TRBV6-1	TRBJ2-7	.	CASSASSYEQYF	TGTGCCAGCAGTGCCTCATCCTACGAGCAGTACTTC
.	15	TRBV7-6	TRBJ1-5	.	CASSLEARSNQPQHF	TGTGCCAGCAGCTTAGAGGCCAGGTCCAATCAGCCCCAGCATTTT
.	14	TRBV10-1	TRBJ2-1	.	CASTPDTSRNEQFF	TGCGCCAGCACTCCGGACACCTCTAGGAATGAGCAGTTCTTC
once	15	TRBV15	TRBJ2-3	.	CATGDGQLRTDTQYF	TGTGCCACTGGAGATGGGCAGCTCAGGACAGATACGCAGTATTTT
.	14	TRBV29-1	TRBJ2-1	.	CSVERGSQPNEQFF	TGCAGCGTTGAAAGGGGCTCGCAGCCCAATGAGCAGTTCTTC
.	14	TRBV6-5	TRBJ2-5	.	CASSYQTEKETQYF	TGTGCCAGCAGTTACCAGACAGAGAAAGAGACCCAGTACTTC
.	13	TRBV11-2	TRBJ1-5	.	CASSLDLYQPQHF	TGTGCCAGCAGCTTAGACCTATATCAGCCCCAGCATTTT
once	13	TRBV6-5	TRBJ2-7	.	CASHGGSSYEQYF	TGTGCCAGTCACGGGGGTAGCTCCTACGAGCAGTACTTC
.	15	TRBV5-8	TRBJ1-5	.	CASSLGLISNQPQHF	TGTGCCAGCAGCTTGGGTCTGATTAGCAATCAGCCCCAGCATTTT
.	15	TRBV7-9	TRBJ2-6	.	CASNDRGGGANVLTF	TGTGCCAGCAATGATCGGGGAGGTGGGGCCAACGTCCTGACTTTC
.	16	TRBV10-3	TRBJ2-1	TRBD1	CAISEPQGQMHNEQFF	TGTGCCATCAGTGAGCCACAGGGGCAGATGCACAATGAGCAGTTCTTC
.	14	TRBV2	TRBJ1-1	.	CASSEQVPKTEAFF	TGTGCCAGCAGTGAACAGGTTCCGAAGACTGAAGCTTTCTTT
.	14	TRBV7-2	TRBJ2-1	.	CASSLMGSYNEQFF	TGTGCCAGCAGCTTAATGGGGTCCTACAATGAGCAGTTCTTC
once	15	TRBV18	TRBJ2-5	TRBD1	CASSPLQGQQETQYF	TGTGCCAGCTCACCACTTCAGGGACAGCAAGAGACCCAGTACTTC
.	14	TRBV4-2	TRBJ1-1	.	CASSLGVMYTEAFF	TGTGCCAGCAGCCTGGGGGTAATGTACACTGAAGCTTTCTTT
.	15	TRBV10-3	TRBJ2-5	TRBD1	CAISAGQGSQETQYF	TGTGCCATCAGTGCTGGACAGGGGAGCCAAGAGACCCAGTACTTC
.	14	TRBV18	TRBJ1-1	.	CASSPGPGDTEAFF	TGTGCCAGCTCACCAGGCCCCGGGGACACTGAAGCTTTCTTT
.	13	TRBV15	TRBJ2-2	TRBD1	CATRAGGAGELFF	TGTGCCACCAGGGCAGGGGGAGCCGGGGAGCTGTTTTTT
.	12	TRBV14	TRBJ2-1	.	CASSPNPNEQFF	TGTGCCAGCAGCCCAAACCCCAATGAGCAGTTCTTC
.	15	TRBV5-1	TRBJ2-2	.	CASSHRDAGTGELFF	TGCGCCAGCAGCCACCGGGACGCCGGAACCGGGGAGCTGTTTTTT
.	16	TRBV18	TRBJ1-6	TRBD1	CASSPPNRGPDSPLHF	TGTGCCAGCTCACCACCCAACAGGGGGCCGGATTCACCCCTCCACTTT
medium-sized	14	TRBV5-1	TRBJ1-1	.	CASRWEALNTEAFF	TGCGCCAGCAGATGGGAGGCCCTGAACACTGAAGCTTTCTTT
few	16	TRBV28	TRBJ2-3	.	CASSFTRGINTDTQYF	TGTGCCAGCAGTTTCACCCGGGGGATCAACACAGATACGCAGTATTTT
.	16	TRBV4-1	TRBJ1-2	.	CASSQDRGYRVGGYTF	TGCGCCAGCAGCCAAGATAGGGGGTACAGGGTAGGAGGCTACACCTTC
.	16	TRBV19	TRBJ2-1	TRBD1	CASTPPATGGYNEQFF	TGTGCCAGTACCCCACCGGCGACAGGGGGCTACAATGAGCAGTTCTTC
.	15	TRBV28	TRBJ2-5	TRBD1	CASSFGTGQQETQYF	TGTGCCAGCAGTTTTGGGACAGGCCAACAAGAGACCCAGTACTTC